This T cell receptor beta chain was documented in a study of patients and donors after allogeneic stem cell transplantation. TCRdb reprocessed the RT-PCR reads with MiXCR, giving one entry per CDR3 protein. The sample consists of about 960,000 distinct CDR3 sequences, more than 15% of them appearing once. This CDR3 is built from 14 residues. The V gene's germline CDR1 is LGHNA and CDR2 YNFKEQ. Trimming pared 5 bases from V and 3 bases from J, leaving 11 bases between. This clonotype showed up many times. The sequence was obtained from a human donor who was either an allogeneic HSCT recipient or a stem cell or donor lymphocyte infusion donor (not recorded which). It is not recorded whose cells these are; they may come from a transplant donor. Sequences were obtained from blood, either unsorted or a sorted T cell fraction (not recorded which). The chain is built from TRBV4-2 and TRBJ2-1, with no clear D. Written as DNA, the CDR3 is TGTGCCAGCAGCTCCCCGGTAAACTACAATGAGCAGTTCTTC. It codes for CASSSPVNYNEQFF.